One sample yielded the 9 T cell receptor beta chains listed below, sequenced in a study of CD8 T cells in Susac syndrome. Reverse transcription used about 0.45 to 1 ug RNA and random hexamers. TCRdb redid the calling of the immunoSEQ multiplex PCR reads with MiXCR, one entry per CDR3 protein. The repertoire has about 180,000 distinct CDR3 sequences, just under 95% of them found once; the top ten carry around 0.094%. Input material: CD4+ T cells from PBMCs. All receptors derive from a human donor with Susac syndrome.

The chain couples TRBV20-1 to TRBJ2-1, with 11 bases matching TRBD1. Germline V gene sequence: CDR1 DFQATT, CDR2 SNEGSKA (reference sequence). This CDR3 has 13 amino acids. Germline trimming cut 5 bases from V and 8 bases from J; bases unmatched to any gene: 5. The CDR3 loop reads CSAGGQGEDEQFF. DNA of the CDR3: TGCAGTGCTGGGGGACAGGGGGAGGATGAGCAGTTCTTC.

This chain joins TRBV5-1 and TRBJ1-1, with 7 bases lining up with TRBD1. The CDR3 is 18 amino acids. CDR1 is SGHRS and CDR2 is YFSETQ in the germline V gene. The ends lost 3 bases at V and 0 bases at J; junction bases unmatched: 14. The CDR3 DNA is TGCGCCAGCAGCTCCTCAAGGACAGGACCTTTAATGAACACTGAAGCTTTCTTT. This sequence encodes CASSSSRTGPLMNTEAFF.

V gene TRBV28 combines with J gene TRBJ2-1, with D possibly TRBD1 on 6 matching bases. CDR3 size: 14 residues. V lost 7 bases, J lost 4 bases, and 14 bases lay in between. From germline, CDR1 is MDHEN and CDR2 SYDVKM. CDR3 protein: CASNEGQIYNEQFF. The CDR3 coding sequence is TGTGCCAGCAATGAAGGACAGATATACAATGAGCAGTTCTTC.

The chain joins TRBV20-1 to TRBJ2-5; TRBD2 matches 8 bases. CDR3 length: 13 residues. Per germline, CDR1 DFQATT and CDR2 SNEGSKA (reference sequence). The ends lost 6 bases at V and 5 bases at J; junction bases unmatched: 8. This CDR3 is CSAREGMGETQYF. DNA of the CDR3: TGCAGTGCACGGGAGGGGATGGGGGAGACCCAGTACTTC.

This chain joins TRBV20-1 and TRBJ2-7, with 7 bases fitting TRBD1. The ends lost 2 bases at V and 0 bases at J; junction bases unmatched: 4. The germline V gene encodes CDR1 DFQATT and CDR2 SNEGSKA (reference sequence). The CDR3 covers 14 residues. The CDR3 loop reads CSARIGGFSYEQYF. The CDR3 bases are TGCAGTGCTAGAATAGGGGGCTTCTCCTACGAGCAGTACTTC.

In this sample, this clonotype turned up once. V is TRBV4-2 and J is TRBJ2-2; a possible D gene is TRBD2 (6 bases). V was clipped by 7 bases and J by 1 base, with 10 bases between them. The CDR3 contains 14 residues. Germline-derived CDR1 and CDR2 are LGHNA and YNFKEQ. The CDR3 protein is CASNGGENTGELFF. For the CDR3, the DNA is TGTGCCAGCAATGGAGGGGAGAACACCGGGGAGCTGTTTTTT.

The chain has TRBV9 and TRBJ1-3; 10 bases fit TRBD1. With V trimmed by 3 bases and J by 3 bases, 6 bases remained unmatched. Germline CDR1 reads SGDLS; CDR2 reads YYNGEE. The CDR3 consists of 16 residues. In DNA, the CDR3 is TGTGCCAGCAGCGCCGTGGGACAGGGGATTGGAAACACCATATATTTT. It translates to CASSAVGQGIGNTIYF.

The chain combines TRBV6-6 with TRBJ2-7; unclear D gene. Deletions cut 4 bases from V and 9 bases from J, with 19 bases between. The germline V gene has CDR1 MNHNY and CDR2 SVGAGI (reference sequence). This CDR3 spans 14 amino acids. CDR3 in amino acids: CASSSGSPTWGQYF. For the CDR3, the DNA is TGTGCCAGCAGTTCGGGCAGCCCTACTTGGGGGCAGTACTTC.

The rearrangement uses TRBV4-3 and TRBJ2-7; 14 positions agree with TRBD2. The germline V gene has CDR1 LGHNA and CDR2 YSLEER. The CDR3 has 15 residues. Trimming took 4 bases from V and 4 from J; bases not matched to a gene: 3. The CDR3 spells CASSRGLAGGYEQYF. For the CDR3, the DNA is TGCGCCAGCAGCCGAGGACTAGCGGGAGGATACGAGCAGTACTTC.